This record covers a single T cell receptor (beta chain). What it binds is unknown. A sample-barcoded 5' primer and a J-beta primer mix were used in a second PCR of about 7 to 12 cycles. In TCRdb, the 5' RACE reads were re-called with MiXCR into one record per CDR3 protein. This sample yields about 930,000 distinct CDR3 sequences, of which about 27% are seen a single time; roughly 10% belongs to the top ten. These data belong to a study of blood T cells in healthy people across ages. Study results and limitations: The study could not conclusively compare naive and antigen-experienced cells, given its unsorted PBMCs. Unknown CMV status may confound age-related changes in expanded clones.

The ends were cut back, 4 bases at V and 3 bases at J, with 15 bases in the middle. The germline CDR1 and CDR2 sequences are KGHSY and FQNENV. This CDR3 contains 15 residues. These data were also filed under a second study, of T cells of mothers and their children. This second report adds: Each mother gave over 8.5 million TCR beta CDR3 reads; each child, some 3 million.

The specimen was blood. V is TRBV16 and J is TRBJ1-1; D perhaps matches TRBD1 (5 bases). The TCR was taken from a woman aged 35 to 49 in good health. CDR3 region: CASSPSGTAHTEAFF. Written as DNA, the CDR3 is TGTGCCAGCAGCCCCTCCGGGACGGCGCACACTGAAGCTTTCTTT.